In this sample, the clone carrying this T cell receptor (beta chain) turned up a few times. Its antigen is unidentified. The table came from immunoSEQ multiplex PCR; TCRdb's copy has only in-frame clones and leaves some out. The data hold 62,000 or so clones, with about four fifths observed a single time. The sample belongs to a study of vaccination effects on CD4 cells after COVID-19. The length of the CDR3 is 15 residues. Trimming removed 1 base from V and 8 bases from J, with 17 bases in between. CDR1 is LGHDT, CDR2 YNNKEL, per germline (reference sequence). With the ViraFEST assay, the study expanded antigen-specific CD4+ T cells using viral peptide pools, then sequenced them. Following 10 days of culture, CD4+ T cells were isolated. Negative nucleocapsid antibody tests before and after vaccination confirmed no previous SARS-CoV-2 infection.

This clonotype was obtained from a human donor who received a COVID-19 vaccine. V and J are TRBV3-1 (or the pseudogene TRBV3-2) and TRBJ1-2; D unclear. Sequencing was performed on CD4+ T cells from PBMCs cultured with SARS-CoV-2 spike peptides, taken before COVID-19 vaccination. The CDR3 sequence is CASSQVGKRAGGYTF. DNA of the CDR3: TGTGCCAGCAGCCAAGTCGGGAAGAGGGCGGGCGGCTACACCTTC.